Shown below are 19 T cell receptor beta chains from a single sample sequenced in a study of blood T cells in healthy people across ages. The use of a sample-barcoded 5' primer and a J-beta primer mix characterized a second PCR of roughly 6 to 11 cycles. Each CDR3 protein is one row after TCRdb ran MiXCR on the 5' RACE reads. The sample carries roughly 680,000 distinct CDR3 sequences, 45% to 50% recorded once. The material sequenced was blood. The receptors come from an older woman in good health.

DNA of the CDR3: TGTGCCAGCAGCTTAAGGGAAACCTACGAGCAGTACTTC. Amino acid sequence: CASSLRETYEQYF. J is TRBJ2-7 and V is TRBV7-2; D unclear. The CDR3 extends over 13 amino acids. Germline lookup yields CDR1 SGHTA and CDR2 FQGNSA. V shed 2 bases and J shed 2 bases, with 7 bases lying between them. The variable domain in full, completed from reference TRBV7-2 and TRBJ2-7, reads GAGVSQSPSNKVTEKGKDVELRCDPISGHTALYWYRQSLGQGLEFLIYFQGNSAPDKSGLPSDRFSAERTGGSVSTLTIQRTQQEDSAVYLCASSLRETYEQYFGPGTRLTVT.

V and J are TRBV4-3 and TRBJ2-5; D possibly corresponds to TRBD1 (6 bases). CDR1 is LGHNA, CDR2 YSLEER, per germline. V lost 3 bases, J lost 11 bases, and 25 bases lay in between. The CDR3 spans 16 residues. The CDR3 sequence is CASSQEPWTVISEQYF. For the CDR3, the DNA is TGCGCCAGCAGCCAGGAGCCCTGGACAGTGATATCAGAGCAGTACTTC.

This clonotype was observed at least ten times. The chain links TRBV4-2 to TRBJ2-6; D is unresolved. The germline V gene has CDR1 LGHNA and CDR2 YNFKEQ. The CDR3 spans 16 residues. Trimming took 3 bases from V and 0 from J, leaving 9 bases between them. The CDR3 nucleotides read TGTGCCAGCAGCCAGGAATTAAGCTCTGGGGCCAACGTCCTGACTTTC. Its protein product is CASSQELSSGANVLTF.

The chain is built from TRBV14 and TRBJ2-1, with D perhaps TRBD1 or TRBD2 (5 bases each). The V end was cut by 3 bases, the J end by 3 bases, with 12 bases between. The germline CDR1 and CDR2 sequences are SGHDN and FVKESK. This CDR3 is built from 15 residues. CDR3 coding DNA: TGTGCCAGCAGCCACCGGAGAGGGGACTACAATGAGCAGTTCTTC. It codes for CASSHRRGDYNEQFF.

The rearrangement uses TRBV6-5 and TRBJ1-1; 8 bases fit TRBD1. Trimming cost V 7 bases and J 10 bases; bases outside gene matches: 11. The CDR3 consists of 13 residues. Germline loops: CDR1 MNHEY, CDR2 SVGAGI. CDR3 coding DNA: TGTGCCAGCAAACCGACAGGGGAAGAGGGAGCTTTCTTT. This translates into CASKPTGEEGAFF.

The chain combines TRBV5-1 with TRBJ2-1; D is possibly TRBD2 (5 bases). Germline loops: CDR1 SGHRS, CDR2 YFSETQ. V gave up 4 bases and J gave up 10 bases, with 15 bases separating them. The CDR3 is 13 residues long. CDR3 protein: CASSVELGAEQFF. The CDR3 DNA sequence: TGCGCCAGCAGCGTGGAACTAGGAGCGGAGCAGTTCTTC.

In its sample, this clonotype was seen a few times. The genes are TRBV3-1 and TRBJ2-7; the match to TRBD1 covers 9 bases. CDR3 length equals 14 residues. CDR1 LGHDT and CDR2 YNNKEL come from the germline V gene (reference sequence). Trimming cost V 7 bases and J 5 bases; bases outside gene matches: 9. DNA for the CDR3: TGTGCCAGCACCCTGACAGGGGGGGCCGACGAGCAGTACTTC. It translates to CASTLTGGADEQYF.

This chain connects TRBV4-3 to TRBJ1-2, with TRBD1 matching 10 bases. With 3 bases clipped from V and 12 bases from J, the junction kept 10 bases outside the gene matches. CDR3 length equals 14 residues. Germline V gene data show CDR1 as LGHNA and CDR2 as YSLEER. CDR3: CASSHTDRGSVNTF. The CDR3 DNA is TGCGCCAGCAGCCACACGGACAGGGGGAGTGTCAACACCTTC.

The table lists this clonotype with a few counts. The chain uses TRBV29-1 and TRBJ2-3; 8 bases are a match to TRBD2. The V gene's germline CDR1 is SQVTM and CDR2 ANQGSEA. The CDR3 spans 14 residues. Trimming cost V 2 bases and J 6 bases; bases outside gene matches: 7. This CDR3 is CSVESSGAQDTQYF. Written as DNA, the CDR3 is TGCAGCGTTGAAAGTAGCGGGGCACAGGATACGCAGTATTTT.

The chain couples TRBV5-1 to TRBJ2-3, with TRBD2 matching 7 bases. There are 17 residues in the CDR3. In germline, CDR1 is SGHRS, CDR2 YFSETQ. The J segment lost 4 bases and the V segment lost 0 bases, leaving 11 bases of the junction unmatched. Here the CDR3 reads CASSLALVAGGSDTQYF. For the CDR3, the DNA is TGCGCCAGCAGCTTGGCCTTGGTAGCGGGTGGGTCAGATACGCAGTATTTT.

The rearrangement joins TRBV5-1 to TRBJ1-2; TRBD1 might be the D (6 bases). V was pared by 4 bases and J by 6 bases, with 16 bases between. Germline V gene lookup returns CDR1 SGHRS and CDR2 YFSETQ. The CDR3 covers 14 residues. The CDR3 DNA reads as TGCGCCAGCAGCGACTTGACAGGATCCCATGGCTACACCTTC. Protein sequence: CASSDLTGSHGYTF. The variable domain in full, with the rest retrieved from reference TRBV5-1 and TRBJ1-2, is KAGVTQTPRYLIKTRGQQVTLSCSPISGHRSVSWYQQTPGQGLQFLFEYFSETQRNKGNFPGRFSGRQFSNSRSEMNVSTLELGDSALYLCASSDLTGSHGYTFGSGTRLTVV.

This clonotype has a handful of counts. The chain has TRBV20-1 and TRBJ1-1; D call uncertain. V lost 0 bases to trimming and J lost 5 bases, with 10 bases between them. The germline V gene has CDR1 DFQATT and CDR2 SNEGSKA (reference sequence). The CDR3 totals 13 residues. The CDR3, as DNA: TGCAGTGCTAGAGACCTAAGAGGGACTGAAGCTTTCTTT. The encoded protein is CSARDLRGTEAFF.

A remark on this clonotype: One junction end disagrees with the germline gene, perhaps due to a read error. This sequence joins TRBV7-3 and TRBJ1-1; 8 bases are a match to TRBD1. CDR3 length equals 15 residues. CDR1 SGHTA and CDR2 FQGTGA come from the germline V gene. The CDR3 reads CAGSPRQGMDTEAFF. The CDR3, as DNA: TGTGCCGGCAGCCCCAGACAGGGGATGGACACTGAAGCTTTCTTT.

This clonotype has just a few counts. Compared with germline, one end of the junction differs, possibly owing to a read error. This chain connects TRBV7-2 to TRBJ1-1; 7 bases match TRBD1. The CDR3 is 15 residues long. Germline CDR1 is SGHTA and CDR2 is FQGNSA. The CDR3 sequence is CASRLEDRHNTEAFF. CDR3 DNA sequence: TGTGCCAGCAGGTTAGAGGACAGGCACAACACTGAAGCTTTCTTT.

This CDR3 reads CSAYDHEQYF. The CDR3 DNA follows: TGCAGTGCCTATGATCACGAGCAGTACTTC. V and J are TRBV20-1 and TRBJ2-5; no definite D call. The J call may not be correct, given that the DNA end is closer to TRBJ2-7. Germline lookup yields CDR1 DFQATT and CDR2 SNEGSKA (reference sequence). This CDR3 is 10 amino acids long.

V is TRBV12-3 or TRBV12-4 and J is TRBJ2-1; D is perhaps TRBD1 (6 bases). The CDR3 loop spans 13 amino acids. With 7 bases removed from V and 5 bases from J, the gap between germline ends came to 12 bases. CDR3 region: CASTRDIHNEQFF. The CDR3 nucleotides are TGTGCCAGCACCCGGGACATTCACAATGAGCAGTTCTTC.

This clonotype turned up a few times. This rearrangement joins TRBV21-1 to TRBJ1-2; no check of the table's D call, TRBD1, against the DNA was made. TRBV21-1 is reported as a pseudogene. The CDR3 contains 15 residues. CDR3 in DNA: TGTGCCAGCAGCAAAGAGCAGGGGGCTGGCTATGGCTACACCTTC. This encodes CASSKEQGAGYGYTF.

This clonotype was found a few times. V is TRBV6-2 or TRBV6-3 and J is TRBJ2-7; 7 positions match TRBD2. CDR3 length: 12 residues. Looked up from germline, CDR1 is MNHEY and CDR2 is SVGEGT. With V trimmed by 6 bases and J by 5 bases, 4 bases remained unmatched. The CDR3 region has the DNA TGTGCCAGCAGGGAGCGGGGAGACGAGCAGTACTTC. Encoded protein: CASRERGDEQYF.

This chain joins TRBV6-1 and TRBJ1-5, with D maybe TRBD1 (6 bases). The V gene lost 7 bases and the J gene lost 1 base, with 14 bases spanning the gap. This CDR3 has 15 residues. The germline CDR1 and CDR2 sequences are MNHNS and SASEGT. CDR3 sequence (DNA): TGTGCCAGCATACAGGGAGTAACGAGCAATCAGCCCCAGCATTTT. Translation gives CASIQGVTSNQPQHF.